What follows are 12 T cell receptor beta chains derived from one specimen sequenced in a study of shared clonotypes between healthy human individuals. Sequencing was performed with immunoSEQ multiplex PCR; in TCRdb, only in-frame clones are kept and a portion is missing. The top ten clones hold 1.7% of a sample with about 2.1 million clones, roughly 91% of them seen once. Naive CD8 cells comprised CD45RO-negative, CCR7-positively selected cells, excluding terminally differentiated effector memory CD45RA+ cells. The specimen was naive CD8+ T cells from PBMCs. The receptors come from a man between 18 and 35 years old in good health. Some clones in this sample may be carry-over from other donors' samples.

The chain joins TRBV18 to TRBJ2-1, with D perhaps matching TRBD2 (6 bases). The V gene's germline CDR1 is KGHSH and CDR2 LQKENI. Trimming left V 6 bases short and J 9 bases short, with 21 bases between. The CDR3 is made up of 15 amino acids. For the CDR3, the DNA is TGTGCCAGCTCTGCGGGGTGGGAGACTTTCTCTGAGCAGTTCTTC. This gives the protein CASSAGWETFSEQFF.

This clone appeared a few times. Other DNA sequences in this specimen translate into the identical CDR3. V and J are TRBV28 and TRBJ1-5; D is uncertain. V was cut by 6 bases and J by 2 bases, with 5 bases left in between. CDR3 size: 12 residues. Germline-derived CDR1 and CDR2 are MDHEN and SYDVKM. CDR3 residues: CASRRGNQPQHF. As DNA, the CDR3 is TGTGCCAGCAGGCGGGGCAATCAGCCCCAGCATTTT.

V usage is TRBV27 and J usage is TRBJ2-3; D call uncertain. Trimming removed 3 bases from V and 4 bases from J, with 14 bases in between. CDR3 length: 15 amino acids. Germline CDR1 reads MNHEY; CDR2 reads SMNVEV (reference sequence). The CDR3 DNA sequence: TGTGCCAGCAGTTTTGCTGGGATAGCTTCAGATACGCAGTATTTT. Its protein product is CASSFAGIASDTQYF.

CDR3 residues: CASSLARDPTYEQYF. In DNA form, the CDR3 reads TGTGCCAGCAGCTTAGCCCGGGACCCCACCTACGAGCAGTACTTC. The V call is TRBV11-2, the J call TRBJ2-7; TRBD1 or TRBD2 may be the D gene (5 bases each). V dropped 1 base and J dropped 2 bases, with 12 bases sitting between them. CDR1 is SGHAT and CDR2 is FQNNGV in the germline V gene. The CDR3 covers 15 residues.

J is TRBJ1-2 and V is TRBV29-1, with 7 positions matching TRBD1. This CDR3 has 13 amino acids. V was clipped by 5 bases and J by 4 bases; unmatched bases: 7. Germline-derived CDR1 and CDR2 are SQVTM and ANQGSEA. CDR3 DNA: TGCAGCGTTCCGGGACAGCATTTCTATGGCTACACCTTC. Residues: CSVPGQHFYGYTF. The full variable domain, its missing parts supplied by reference TRBV29-1 and TRBJ1-2, is SAVISQKPSRDICQRGTSLTIQCQVDSQVTMMFWYRQQPGQSLTLIATANQGSEATYESGFVIDKFPISRPNLTFSTLTVSNMSPEDSSIYLCSVPGQHFYGYTFGSGTRLTVV.

The rearrangement uses TRBV11-3 and TRBJ2-1, with a possible D match to TRBD2 (7 bases). The germline V and J ends were trimmed by 2 bases and 5 bases, with 16 bases remaining between them. The CDR3 runs to 16 residues. From germline, CDR1 is SGHNT and CDR2 YENEEA. CDR3 sequence: CASSLRIMGGHNEQFF. Here the CDR3 DNA reads TGTGCCAGCAGCTTACGGATCATGGGGGGGCACAATGAGCAGTTCTTC.

The chain couples TRBV5-1 to TRBJ2-2; D may be TRBD1 (6 bases). The CDR3 covers 15 residues. The V end lost 2 bases, the J end lost 3 bases, and 11 bases lay between the germline ends. Germline-derived CDR1 and CDR2 are SGHRS and YFSETQ. CDR3 bases: TGCGCCAGCAGCTTCAGGGGTGGGGACACCGGGGAGCTGTTTTTT. This encodes CASSFRGGDTGELFF. Using reference TRBV5-1 and TRBJ2-2 for the parts outside the CDR3, the full variable domain is KAGVTQTPRYLIKTRGQQVTLSCSPISGHRSVSWYQQTPGQGLQFLFEYFSETQRNKGNFPGRFSGRQFSNSRSEMNVSTLELGDSALYLCASSFRGGDTGELFFGEGSRLTVL.

V gene TRBV28 combines with J gene TRBJ1-5; no clear D. V lost 3 bases and J 9 bases, leaving 12 bases between the germline ends. This CDR3 is built from 13 residues. Germline V gene lookup returns CDR1 MDHEN and CDR2 SYDVKM. The CDR3 reads CASSFEVERPQHF. The CDR3 DNA reads TGTGCCAGCAGTTTCGAGGTCGAAAGGCCCCAGCATTTT.

This CDR3 reads CASSASGSLGNEQFF. CDR3 bases: TGTGCCAGCAGCGCTAGCGGGTCGTTGGGCAATGAGCAGTTCTTC. V is TRBV4-2 and J is TRBJ2-1, with 8 bases matching TRBD2. Germline V gives CDR1 LGHNA, CDR2 YNFKEQ. V gave up 5 bases and J gave up 6 bases; unmatched junction bases: 9. The length of the CDR3 is 15 residues.

The genes are TRBV2 and TRBJ2-3, with 11 bases fitting TRBD2. Trimming removed 5 bases from V and 0 bases from J; junction bases left unmatched: 10. Germline CDR1 SNHLY, CDR2 FYNNEI. This CDR3 comprises 18 residues. This CDR3 is CASSQTSGTPSSTDTQYF. The CDR3 nucleotides read TGTGCCAGCAGTCAGACTAGCGGGACGCCCTCTAGCACAGATACGCAGTATTTT.

Details on this clone: Additional DNA sequences in this sample encode the identical CDR3. The gene calls are TRBV28 and TRBJ1-3, with D perhaps matching TRBD1 (5 bases). The CDR3 covers 14 residues. Trimming removed 3 bases from V and 0 bases from J, with 6 bases in between. Germline CDR1 MDHEN, CDR2 SYDVKM. Here the CDR3 reads CASSLTVSGNTIYF. The CDR3, as DNA: TGTGCCAGCAGTTTGACAGTCTCTGGAAACACCATATATTTT.

The chain joins TRBV28 to TRBJ2-7, with a tentative D call TRBD2 (5 bases). V was pared by 8 bases and J by 3 bases, with 20 bases between. Germline lookup yields CDR1 MDHEN and CDR2 SYDVKM. The CDR3 consists of 15 residues. CDR3 region: CASEPVGLARYEQYF. CDR3 nucleotide sequence: TGTGCCAGCGAGCCCGTAGGGCTAGCCCGCTACGAGCAGTACTTC.